Following are 15 T cell receptor beta chains from one sample sequenced in a study of Siglec-9 on CD8 T cells in melanoma. Some clones are missing from TCRdb's copy, which holds only in-frame ones; the method was immunoSEQ multiplex PCR. Among about 36,000 clones, about 86% were seen once, and the ten largest hold under 2%. Sequencing was carried out using Siglec-9- CD8+ T cells sorted from blood. The receptors originated from a human donor in good health.

The chain is built from TRBV27 and TRBJ2-7; D is unclear. CDR1 is MNHEY, CDR2 SMNVEV, per germline (reference sequence). V lost 6 bases, J lost 2 bases, and 20 bases lay in between. The CDR3 is made up of 16 amino acids. The CDR3 nucleotides are TGTGCCAGCAGCTCTCCCGTGGGGTTTTCTACCTACGAGCAGTACTTC. Protein product: CASSSPVGFSTYEQYF.

This sequence joins TRBV13 and TRBJ1-6, with a tentative D call TRBD1 (5 bases). The CDR3 consists of 15 residues. V was shortened by 6 bases and J by 10 bases, with 19 bases between the two germline ends. Germline V lookup: CDR1 PRHDT, CDR2 FYEKMQ (reference sequence). CDR3 DNA: TGTGCCAGCAGTCGAGGGGCGCCGGGATTGTCACCCCTCCACTTT. Protein product: CASSRGAPGLSPLHF.

The chain recombines TRBV9 with TRBJ2-1; maybe TRBD1 (6 bases). The germline gives CDR1 SGDLS, CDR2 YYNGEE. Between the trimmed V and J ends, which lost 3 bases and 8 bases, there was a span of 21 bases. CDR3 length: 16 amino acids. The CDR3 sequence: CASSAEHQGYEYEQFF. In nucleotides, the CDR3 is TGTGCCAGCAGCGCGGAACACCAGGGGTATGAGTATGAGCAGTTCTTC.

V gene TRBV6-4 combines with J gene TRBJ2-1; D gene ambiguous. CDR3 length: 13 residues. CDR1 MRHNA and CDR2 SNTAGT come from the germline V gene. V lost 6 bases and J lost 5, with 11 bases in between. The CDR3: CASSATANNEQFF. In DNA, the CDR3 is TGTGCCAGCAGCGCCACTGCTAACAATGAGCAGTTCTTC.

The V and J genes are TRBV4-1 and TRBJ2-1; the D is unclear. Germline V gene lookup returns CDR1 MGHRA and CDR2 YSYEKL. The V end lost 3 bases, the J end lost 0 bases, and 9 bases lay between the germline ends. CDR3 length equals 15 residues. CDR3 DNA sequence: TGCGCCAGCAGCCAGATAGGGAACTCCTACAATGAGCAGTTCTTC. Its protein product is CASSQIGNSYNEQFF.

This clone was counted a few times. V is TRBV7-9 and J is TRBJ1-1; TRBD1 aligns across 7 bases. This CDR3 region has 13 residues. The germline V gene encodes CDR1 SEHNR and CDR2 FQNEAQ (reference sequence). The V gene end was trimmed by 7 bases and the J gene end by 1 base; junction bases not matched to a gene: 3. The CDR3 nucleotides read TGTGCCAGCACCAGACAGGGGAACACTGAAGCTTTCTTT. Protein: CASTRQGNTEAFF.

This clone has just a few counts. Germline and junction disagree at one end, which may indicate a read error. V and J are TRBV7-7 and TRBJ1-3, with D unclear. The CDR3 contains 15 residues. CDR1 is SSHAT, CDR2 FNYEAQ, per germline (reference sequence). The CDR3 DNA follows: TGTGCTAGCAGCTTAGGACGGGGAATTGGAAACACCATATATTTT. Its protein is CASSLGRGIGNTIYF.

This sequence joins TRBV7-6 and TRBJ2-3; D tentatively reads TRBD1 or TRBD2 (6 bases each). The V end lost 4 bases, the J end lost 2 bases, and 13 bases lay between the germline ends. This CDR3 region has 15 residues. CDR1 is SGHVS, CDR2 FNYEAQ, per germline. CDR3 nucleotide sequence: TGTGCCAGCAGCTCCCCCGGGGGCCTCACAGATACGCAGTATTTT. Its translation is CASSSPGGLTDTQYF.

The chain couples TRBV9 to TRBJ1-3; no clear D. The CDR3 runs 14 residues. The germline CDR1 and CDR2 sequences are SGDLS and YYNGEE. V lost 3 bases, J lost 2 bases, and 9 bases lay in between. The CDR3 region has the DNA TGTGCCAGCAGCGCCGCCGTCACTGGAAACACCATATATTTT. This encodes CASSAAVTGNTIYF. The variable domain in full, completed from reference TRBV9 and TRBJ1-3, reads DSGVTQTPKHLITATGQRVTLRCSPRSGDLSVYWYQQSLDQGLQFLIQYYNGEERAKGNILERFSAQQFPDLHSELNLSSLELGDSALYFCASSAAVTGNTIYFGEGSWLTVV.

This clone was counted once. The chain has TRBV15 and TRBJ2-7, with TRBD1 matching over 9 bases. Germline assignment: CDR1 LNHNV and CDR2 YYDKDF (reference sequence). The J segment lost 6 bases and the V segment lost 3 bases, leaving 9 bases of the junction unmatched. The CDR3 spans 15 residues. CDR3 nucleotide sequence: TGTGCCACCAGCAGTTCGGGACAGGGCATATTCGAGCAGTACTTC. Encoded protein: CATSSSGQGIFEQYF.

The chain couples TRBV7-2 to TRBJ1-1; D is unclear. Per germline, CDR1 SGHTA and CDR2 FQGNSA. This CDR3 has 13 residues. V was shortened by 2 bases and J by 4 bases, with 8 bases between the two germline ends. In nucleotides, the CDR3 is TGTGCCAGCAGCTTATCTGTTGTCACTGAAGCTTTCTTT. It encodes CASSLSVVTEAFF. The complete variable domain, with remaining parts taken from reference TRBV7-2 and TRBJ1-1, reads GAGVSQSPSNKVTEKGKDVELRCDPISGHTALYWYRQSLGQGLEFLIYFQGNSAPDKSGLPSDRFSAERTGGSVSTLTIQRTQQEDSAVYLCASSLSVVTEAFFGQGTRLTVV.

The chain recombines TRBV9 with TRBJ2-2, with 9 positions matching TRBD2. The germline CDR1 and CDR2 sequences are SGDLS and YYNGEE. V gave up 7 bases and J gave up 2 bases; unmatched junction bases: 9. There are 16 residues in the CDR3. CDR3 in DNA: TGTGCCAGCGGGACGGCTAGCGGGATAAACACCGGGGAGCTGTTTTTT. This encodes CASGTASGINTGELFF.

The V gene is TRBV6-5, the J gene TRBJ1-2; D is ambiguous. CDR3 size: 14 residues. Trimming pared 2 bases from V and 0 bases from J, leaving 7 bases between. Germline CDR1 reads MNHEY; CDR2 reads SVGAGI. CDR3 residues: CASSYDDSNYGYTF. The CDR3 nucleotides are TGTGCCAGCAGTTACGACGATTCTAACTATGGCTACACCTTC.

This chain uses TRBV5-5 with TRBJ1-1; 8 bases fit TRBD1. CDR1 is SGHKS and CDR2 is YYEKEE in the germline V gene (reference sequence). V trimming: 5 bases; J trimming: 4 bases; junction bases outside the gene matches: 4. This CDR3 contains 13 residues. The CDR3 loop reads CASRNTGGTEAFF. The CDR3 nucleotides read TGTGCCAGCAGGAATACAGGGGGCACTGAAGCTTTCTTT.

As to this clone: The same CDR3 arises from other DNA sequences in this sample as well. The chain has TRBV27 and TRBJ1-5; TRBD1 is a possible D gene (5 bases). The V end lost 8 bases, the J end lost 3 bases, and 14 bases lay between the germline ends. Germline CDR1 and CDR2: MNHEY and SMNVEV (reference sequence). CDR3 size: 14 residues. In nucleotides, the CDR3 is TGTGCCAGCTCCTTCCGGGGCTCCAATCAGCCCCAGCATTTT. Residues: CASSFRGSNQPQHF.